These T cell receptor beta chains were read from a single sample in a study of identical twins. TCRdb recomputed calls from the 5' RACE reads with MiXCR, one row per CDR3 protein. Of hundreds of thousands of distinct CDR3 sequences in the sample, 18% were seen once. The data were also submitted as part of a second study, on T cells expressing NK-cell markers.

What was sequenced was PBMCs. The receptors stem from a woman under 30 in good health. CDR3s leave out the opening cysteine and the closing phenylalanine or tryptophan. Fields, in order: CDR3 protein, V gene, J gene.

CDR3 protein: ASSSSVLAGVGDTQY
V gene: TRBV7-2
J gene: TRBJ2-3

CDR3 protein: ASSPRMGDNEQF
V gene: TRBV3-1
J gene: TRBJ2-1

CDR3 protein: SARDLGFTQY
V gene: TRBV20-1
J gene: TRBJ2-3

CDR3 protein: ASRQTGNAF
V gene: TRBV12-3/TRBV12-4
J gene: TRBJ1-1

CDR3 protein: ASSSSVGGPSSYEQY
V gene: TRBV7-6
J gene: TRBJ2-7

CDR3 protein: ATSDSGANEQY
V gene: TRBV24-1
J gene: TRBJ2-7

CDR3 protein: ASSLRGLAGENEQF
V gene: TRBV7-2
J gene: TRBJ2-1

CDR3 protein: ASSVGRLNTEAF
V gene: TRBV7-3
J gene: TRBJ1-1

CDR3 protein: ASSGGQEHFTDTQY
V gene: TRBV5-1
J gene: TRBJ2-3

CDR3 protein: ATSDPRLAGEDEQF
V gene: TRBV24-1
J gene: TRBJ2-1

CDR3 protein: ASSEVEAGADTQY
V gene: TRBV10-1
J gene: TRBJ2-3

CDR3 protein: ASSFSGSSGEQF
V gene: TRBV12-3/TRBV12-4
J gene: TRBJ2-1

CDR3 protein: ASTEWGQRSYEQY
V gene: TRBV2
J gene: TRBJ2-7

CDR3 protein: ASGQGATGANVLT
V gene: TRBV6-1
J gene: TRBJ2-6

CDR3 protein: ASSPNGRGLDEQY
V gene: TRBV18
J gene: TRBJ2-7

CDR3 protein: ASSLFGAYNEQF
V gene: TRBV12-3/TRBV12-4
J gene: TRBJ2-1

CDR3 protein: ASWTVPSEQY
V gene: TRBV7-8
J gene: TRBJ2-7

CDR3 protein: ASSHRGIGAF
V gene: TRBV12-3/TRBV12-4
J gene: TRBJ1-1

CDR3 protein: ASRSGLAGVSYNEQF
V gene: TRBV5-1
J gene: TRBJ2-1

CDR3 protein: ASSQSAGGGSYNEQF
V gene: TRBV3-1
J gene: TRBJ2-1

CDR3 protein: SGCTDTQY
V gene: TRBV29-1
J gene: TRBJ2-3

CDR3 protein: ASSFTGGGYEQF
V gene: TRBV5-6
J gene: TRBJ2-1